Below are 20 T cell receptor beta chains sequenced from a single sample in a study of cytomegalovirus exposure and HLA in healthy donors. PCR amplification relied on 60 Vbeta primers (plus 13 Jbeta primers). The table came from immunoSEQ multiplex PCR; TCRdb's copy has only in-frame clones and leaves some out. The sample shows about 170,000 clones, around 84% of them seen only once. Specimen: PBMCs. These TCRs come from a man between 25 and 39 years old in good health and CMV-seropositive.

This rearrangement joins TRBV27 to TRBJ2-7, with a weak D call TRBD2 (6 bases). The CDR3 runs to 17 residues. Germline CDR1 MNHEY, CDR2 SMNVEV (reference sequence). The V end lost 5 bases, the J end lost 3 bases, and 23 bases lay between the germline ends. The CDR3 bases are TGTGCCAGCAGTCCAACAAGGAGGGGTGGGCCTCACTACGAGCAGTACTTC. It specifies CASSPTRRGGPHYEQYF.

The rearrangement links TRBV7-8 to TRBJ2-1, with 7 bases identical to TRBD2. The V gene's germline CDR1 is SGHVS and CDR2 FQNEAQ. This CDR3 is built from 15 residues. The V gene end was trimmed by 2 bases and the J gene end by 5 bases; junction bases not matched to a gene: 6. The CDR3 loop is CASSLYGRADNEQFF. CDR3 nucleotides: TGTGCCAGCAGCTTATATGGGAGGGCCGACAATGAGCAGTTCTTC.

This clone was counted once. V and J are TRBV18 and TRBJ2-5; possibly TRBD2 for D (6 bases). Germline V CDR1 and CDR2: KGHSH, LQKENI. With 5 bases removed from V and 3 bases from J, the gap between germline ends came to 13 bases. The CDR3 extends over 14 amino acids. This chain's CDR3 is CASSVGLQKETQYF. The CDR3 DNA is TGTGCCAGCTCAGTGGGACTTCAGAAAGAGACCCAGTACTTC.

The chain employs TRBV7-2 and TRBJ2-5; weak D call: TRBD2 (5 bases). The germline CDR1 and CDR2 sequences are SGHTA and FQGNSA. V lost 0 bases to trimming and J lost 7 bases, with 6 bases between them. The CDR3 is made up of 12 amino acids. The CDR3 nucleotides are TGTGCCAGCAGCTTAGCTCGGGGGACCCAGTACTTC. It codes for CASSLARGTQYF.

This chain joins TRBV9 and TRBJ1-3; TRBD1 matches 7 bases. This CDR3 is built from 13 residues. Unmatched junction bases numbered 5, after V lost 4 bases and J lost 7 bases. CDR1 is SGDLS, CDR2 YYNGEE, per germline. The CDR3 sequence is CASSPDRPNTIYF. CDR3 nucleotide sequence: TGTGCCAGCAGCCCGGACAGGCCGAACACCATATATTTT.

CDR3 sequence reads: CASSYRGATYEQYF. The CDR3 nucleotides read TGTGCCAGCAGTTACCGTGGGGCCACCTACGAGCAGTACTTC. V usage is TRBV6-5 and J usage is TRBJ2-7, with D perhaps TRBD1 (5 bases). The CDR3 consists of 14 residues. Germline V CDR1 and CDR2: MNHEY, SVGAGI. V was shortened by 2 bases and J by 2 bases, with 10 bases between the two germline ends.

This sequence joins TRBV5-6 and TRBJ1-1; tentative D call: TRBD1 (5 bases). CDR3 length: 15 residues. Germline-derived CDR1 and CDR2 are SGHDT and YYEEEE. V lost 6 bases and J 5 bases, leaving 20 bases between the germline ends. The CDR3 bases are TGTGCCAGCACTATTTTACCCGGGGGGGGTACTGAAGCTTTCTTT. It encodes CASTILPGGGTEAFF. Full variable domain (missing parts from reference TRBV5-6 and TRBJ1-1): DAGVTQSPTHLIKTRGQQVTLRCSPKSGHDTVSWYQQALGQGPQFIFQYYEEEERQRGNFPDRFSGHQFPNYSSELNVNALLLGDSALYLCASTILPGGGTEAFFGQGTRLTVV.

The V gene is TRBV29-1, the J gene TRBJ2-7; D possibly corresponds to TRBD1 (6 bases). Trimming removed 6 bases from V and 5 bases from J, with 17 bases in between. CDR3 size: 13 residues. Germline values: CDR1 SQVTM, CDR2 ANQGSEA. The CDR3 is CSVRDTMWDEQYF. The CDR3 region has the DNA TGCAGCGTGAGGGACACAATGTGGGACGAGCAGTACTTC.

The chain is built from TRBV29-1 and TRBJ2-5; tentative D call: TRBD2 (5 bases). V gave up 5 bases and J gave up 3 bases, with 22 bases separating them. CDR1 SQVTM and CDR2 ANQGSEA come from the germline V gene. CDR3 length: 16 residues. CDR3 residues: CSVSGVGGWEEETQYF. For the CDR3, the DNA is TGCAGCGTTTCAGGTGTAGGCGGGTGGGAAGAAGAGACCCAGTACTTC.

This clone has only a few counts. The gene calls are TRBV4-1 and TRBJ2-7, with a weak D call TRBD2 (6 bases). Germline V lookup: CDR1 MGHRA, CDR2 YSYEKL. The CDR3 contains 16 residues. Trimming pared 3 bases from V and 7 bases from J, leaving 22 bases between. CDR3 nucleotide sequence: TGCGCCAGCAGCCATGTGTCCGGGACTGGAAGCTTGGAGCAGTACTTC. The encoded protein is CASSHVSGTGSLEQYF.

The V and J genes are TRBV5-1 and TRBJ1-2; unclear D gene. Germline V gene lookup returns CDR1 SGHRS and CDR2 YFSETQ. Trimming took off 0 bases at V and 4 bases at J, with 10 bases between the two ends. The CDR3 length is 14 residues. The CDR3 bases are TGCGCCAGCAGCTTGGTTCCAGGCCTCTATGGCTACACCTTC. It codes for CASSLVPGLYGYTF.

The genes are TRBV4-1 and TRBJ2-6; 10 positions agree with TRBD2. The germline gives CDR1 MGHRA, CDR2 YSYEKL. Germline trimming cut 1 base from V and 0 bases from J; bases unmatched to any gene: 0. The CDR3 extends over 17 amino acids. CDR3 sequence: CASSQASGSSGANVLTF. CDR3 DNA sequence: TGCGCCAGCAGCCAAGCTAGCGGGAGCTCTGGGGCCAACGTCCTGACTTTC.

The V gene is TRBV9, the J gene TRBJ2-3, with D uncertain. The CDR3 has 12 amino acids. V was cut by 4 bases and J by 3 bases, with 6 bases left in between. Germline V CDR1 and CDR2: SGDLS, YYNGEE. This chain's CDR3 is CASSPPTDTQYF. CDR3 nucleotide sequence: TGTGCCAGCAGCCCCCCAACAGATACGCAGTATTTT.

This clone came up once. The chain joins TRBV7-2 to TRBJ2-6, with D perhaps TRBD2 (5 bases). The germline V gene has CDR1 SGHTA and CDR2 FQGNSA. CDR3 size: 15 residues. V was trimmed by 1 base and J by 2 bases, leaving 6 bases between them. In nucleotides, the CDR3 is TGTGCCAGCAGCTTAGACGGGACTGGGGCCAACGTCCTGACTTTC. The encoded protein is CASSLDGTGANVLTF.

This clone was observed once. This sequence joins TRBV6-5 and TRBJ2-3; 10 bases are a match to TRBD2. Trimming at V came to 8 bases and at J to 11 bases, leaving 10 bases not matched to a gene. This CDR3 has 13 amino acids. Germline V lookup: CDR1 MNHEY, CDR2 SVGAGI. CDR3 DNA sequence: TGTGCCAGCCGGCTAGCGGGAGTGGGAGTGCAGTATTTT. Translated: CASRLAGVGVQYF.

The chain uses TRBV7-9 and TRBJ1-1; D perhaps matches TRBD1 (6 bases). Trimming removed 5 bases at V and 4 bases at J, with 11 bases between. The CDR3 runs 13 residues. Germline-derived CDR1 and CDR2 are SEHNR and FQNEAQ (reference sequence). The CDR3 is CASSITGSTEAFF. CDR3 nucleotide sequence: TGTGCCAGCAGCATAACAGGGTCCACTGAAGCTTTCTTT. The variable domain in full, completed from reference TRBV7-9 and TRBJ1-1, reads DTGVSQNPRHKITKRGQNVTFRCDPISEHNRLYWYRQTLGQGPEFLTYFQNEAQLEKSRLLSDRFSAERPKGSFSTLEIQRTEQGDSAMYLCASSITGSTEAFFGQGTRLTVV.

V gene TRBV2 combines with J gene TRBJ1-2, with D possibly matching TRBD1 (5 bases). Trimming shortened V by 5 bases and J by 8 bases, and 15 bases separated the two germline ends. Germline-derived CDR1 and CDR2 are SNHLY and FYNNEI. The CDR3 has 13 amino acids. Written as DNA, the CDR3 is TGTGCCAGCAGTTCGGACACGTCCTTGGGCTACACCTTC. The encoded protein is CASSSDTSLGYTF.

The DNA of the CDR3 is TGTGCCAGTAGTTGGACAACCCTGGCCGGAAACACCATATATTTT. This encodes CASSWTTLAGNTIYF. This chain joins TRBV19 and TRBJ1-3; D is possibly TRBD1 (5 bases). Trimming removed 5 bases from V and 4 bases from J, with 15 bases in between. Per germline, CDR1 LNHDA and CDR2 SQIVND (reference sequence). The CDR3 is 15 amino acids.

This rearrangement joins TRBV7-6 to TRBJ1-3, with D perhaps TRBD1 (6 bases). The germline V and J ends were trimmed by 4 bases and 0 bases, with 16 bases remaining between them. CDR3 length equals 17 residues. The germline V gene has CDR1 SGHVS and CDR2 FNYEAQ. CDR3 loop: CASSSPRGGNSGNTIYF. In nucleotides, the CDR3 is TGTGCCAGCAGCTCACCCCGAGGGGGAAACTCTGGAAACACCATATATTTT.

The rearrangement links TRBV19 to TRBJ1-6; TRBD1 might be the D (5 bases). Germline CDR1 reads LNHDA; CDR2 reads SQIVND (reference sequence). V was pared by 5 bases and J by 7 bases, with 12 bases between. This CDR3 region has 14 residues. CDR3 loop: CASSPRTPNSPLHF. DNA of the CDR3: TGTGCCAGTAGTCCTCGGACACCGAATTCACCCCTCCACTTT.